This T cell receptor beta chain was observed in a study of shared clonotypes between healthy human individuals. Of note for this clone: Its antigen is unidentified.

The V gene lost 7 bases and the J gene lost 3 bases, with 15 bases spanning the gap. Germline-derived CDR1 and CDR2 are MNHNS and SASEGT. This CDR3 contains 14 residues. Broader study findings: Naive subsets typically showed greater estimated richness than memory subsets.

Assay used: immunoSEQ multiplex PCR; TCRdb lists only in-frame clones, some missing. This table holds over a million clones, more than 95% found once. V is TRBV6-1 and J is TRBJ1-1, with a weak D call TRBD1 (6 bases). The receptor comes from a man aged 25-40 years in good health. The material sequenced was naive CD4+ T cells sorted from blood. The subset was: CD45RA+ positively selected. CDR3 nucleotides: TGTGCCAGCATCGCGAGGGGGGCGGACACTGAAGCTTTCTTT. Its translation: CASIARGADTEAFF.